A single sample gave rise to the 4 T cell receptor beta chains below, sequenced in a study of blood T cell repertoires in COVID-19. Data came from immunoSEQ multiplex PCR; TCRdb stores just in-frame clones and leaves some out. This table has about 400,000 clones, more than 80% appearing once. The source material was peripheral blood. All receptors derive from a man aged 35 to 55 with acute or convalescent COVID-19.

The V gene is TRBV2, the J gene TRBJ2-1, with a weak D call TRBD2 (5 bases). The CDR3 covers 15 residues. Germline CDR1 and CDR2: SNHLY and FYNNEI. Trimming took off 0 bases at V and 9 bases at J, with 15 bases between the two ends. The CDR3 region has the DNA TGTGCCAGCAGTGAAGCGCTTTGGGGTGAGGGTGAGCAGTTCTTC. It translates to CASSEALWGEGEQFF.

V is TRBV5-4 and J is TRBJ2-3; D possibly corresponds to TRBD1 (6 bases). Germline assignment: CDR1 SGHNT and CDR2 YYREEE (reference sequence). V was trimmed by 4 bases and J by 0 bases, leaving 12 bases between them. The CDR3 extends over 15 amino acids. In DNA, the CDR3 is TGTGCCAGCAGCCAGTTCGGACAGAGCACAGATACGCAGTATTTT. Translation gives CASSQFGQSTDTQYF.

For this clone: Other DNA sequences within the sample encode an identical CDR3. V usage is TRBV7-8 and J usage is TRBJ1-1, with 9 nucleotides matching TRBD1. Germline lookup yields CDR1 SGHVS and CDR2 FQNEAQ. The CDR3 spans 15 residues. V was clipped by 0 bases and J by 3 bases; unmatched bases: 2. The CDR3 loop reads CASSLAGQGDTEAFF. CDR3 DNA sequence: TGTGCCAGCAGCTTAGCGGGACAGGGTGACACTGAAGCTTTCTTT.

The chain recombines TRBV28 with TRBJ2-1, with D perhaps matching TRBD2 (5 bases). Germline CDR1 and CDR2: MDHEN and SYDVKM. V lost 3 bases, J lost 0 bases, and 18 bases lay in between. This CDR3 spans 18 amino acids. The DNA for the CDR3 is TGTGCCAGCAGTTTCATCCACTCTTCACGGGGCTCCTACAATGAGCAGTTCTTC. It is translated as CASSFIHSSRGSYNEQFF.